The 18 T cell receptor beta chains below come from one sample, sequenced in a study of regulatory T cells in long-lasting Graves disease. Building the TCR beta libraries relied on iRepertoire HTBI primers, and CDR3 regions underwent Arm-PCR. TCRdb ran MiXCR on the multiplex PCR reads and lists one entry per CDR3 protein. Of about 340,000 distinct CDR3 sequences listed, 15% to 20% were seen once; the top ten hold over 25%. Time point in this sample: persistent/refractory GD, antithyroid drugs over 5 years with positive TRAb. The authors made the TCR library using RNA they extracted from PBMCs. Sample: peripheral blood mononuclear cells (PBMCs), taken when the disease was refractory, from a patient treated with antithyroid drugs. All receptors derive from a female donor with Graves disease.

The V and J genes are TRBV10-3 and TRBJ2-7; 7 positions match TRBD1. This CDR3 region has 15 residues. Germline V gives CDR1 ENHRY, CDR2 SYGVKD. The junction had 9 bases not matched to a gene; V was cut back by 4 bases and J by 3 bases. Written as DNA, the CDR3 is TGTGCCATCAGTGTCGCCATAGGACAGGACTACGAGCAGTACTTC. This translates into CAISVAIGQDYEQYF.

The J gene is TRBJ1-2, the V gene TRBV5-4; tentatively, D is TRBD1 (5 bases). V lost 0 bases and J lost 3, with 15 bases in between. The CDR3 consists of 16 residues. CDR1 and CDR2 from the germline V gene are SGHNT and YYREEE (reference sequence). CDR3 nucleotide sequence: TGTGCCAGCAGCTTGGAGACAGCCAGCCGGGACTATGGCTACACCTTC. Its protein is CASSLETASRDYGYTF.

The chain couples TRBV5-1 to TRBJ2-5; possibly TRBD1 for D (6 bases). The CDR3 sequence is 13 residues long. CDR1 SGHRS and CDR2 YFSETQ come from the germline V gene. V dropped 6 bases and J dropped 2 bases, with 11 bases sitting between them. As DNA, the CDR3 is TGCGCCAGCAAGAACAGGGTGCAAGAGACCCAGTACTTC. Translation gives CASKNRVQETQYF.

The gene calls are TRBV20-1 and TRBJ2-7; 11 positions match TRBD2. Germline V lookup: CDR1 DFQATT, CDR2 SNEGSKA (reference sequence). The CDR3 runs to 14 residues. The trim removed 6 bases at V and 2 bases at J, leaving 6 bases unmatched. CDR3 protein: CSAFGTSGTYEQYF. The DNA of the CDR3 is TGCAGTGCCTTTGGGACTAGCGGAACCTACGAGCAGTACTTC.

This clonotype was picked up many times. The chain employs TRBV18 and TRBJ2-7; 13 bases fit TRBD2. Germline V gene lookup returns CDR1 KGHSH and CDR2 LQKENI. The CDR3 extends over 15 amino acids. With V trimmed by 3 bases and J by 5 bases, 4 bases remained unmatched. In DNA, the CDR3 is TGTGCCAGCTCACCGAGGACTAGCGGGAGAAACGAGCAGTACTTC. It codes for CASSPRTSGRNEQYF. Complete variable domain (other parts from reference TRBV18 and TRBJ2-7): NAGVMQNPRHLVRRRGQEARLRCSPMKGHSHVYWYRQLPEEGLKFMVYLQKENIIDESGMPKERFSAEFPKEGPSILRIQQVVRGDSAAYFCASSPRTSGRNEQYFGPGTRLTVT.

This clonotype showed up many times. The chain is built from TRBV4-2 and TRBJ2-7; 7 bases align to TRBD1. Germline loops: CDR1 LGHNA, CDR2 YNFKEQ. CDR3 size: 13 residues. J was trimmed by 7 bases and V by 4 bases; bases with no gene match: 7. The CDR3 sequence is CASSPRDSLEQYF. CDR3 nucleotides: TGTGCCAGCAGCCCCAGGGACAGCCTAGAGCAGTACTTC.

This clonotype came up a few times. The chain has TRBV10-3 and TRBJ2-1; perhaps D is TRBD1 or TRBD2 (5 bases each). Germline V gene sequence: CDR1 ENHRY, CDR2 SYGVKD. This CDR3 contains 13 residues. V was clipped by 8 bases and J by 8 bases, with 16 bases between them. CDR3 residues: CAIRRGWGHEQFF. The DNA of the CDR3 is TGTGCCATCCGCCGGGGCTGGGGACATGAGCAGTTCTTC.

The chain is built from TRBV7-9 and TRBJ2-7; a possible D gene is TRBD1 (7 bases). This CDR3 has 14 residues. Trimming took 5 bases from V and 6 from J, leaving 17 bases between them. From germline, CDR1 is SEHNR and CDR2 FQNEAQ (reference sequence). The CDR3 sequence: CASSGGRGTAEQYF. The CDR3 DNA is TGTGCCAGCAGCGGGGGGAGAGGGACAGCCGAGCAGTACTTC.

This clonotype was picked up many times. J is TRBJ2-7 and V is TRBV28; 7 bases are shared with TRBD1. The germline V gene has CDR1 MDHEN and CDR2 SYDVKM. The junction had 14 bases not matched to a gene; V was cut back by 3 bases and J by 9 bases. The CDR3 sequence is 15 residues long. CDR3 nucleotide sequence: TGTGCCAGCAGTTTCGGGACAGCCAGTCTTAAGGGGCAGTACTTC. Protein sequence: CASSFGTASLKGQYF.

This clonotype appeared many times. V and J are TRBV28 and TRBJ2-6; the D is unclear. This CDR3 comprises 15 residues. CDR1 and CDR2 (germline): MDHEN, SYDVKM. The V gene lost 2 bases and the J gene lost 0 bases, with 5 bases spanning the gap. The chain's CDR3 is CASSLSASGANVLTF. The CDR3 DNA reads TGTGCCAGCAGTTTAAGCGCCTCTGGGGCCAACGTCCTGACTTTC.

The rearrangement uses TRBV7-6 and TRBJ2-1, with 14 positions matching TRBD2. The CDR3 is 20 amino acids. V lost 1 base, J lost 1 base, and 9 bases stayed unmatched. Germline values: CDR1 SGHVS, CDR2 FNYEAQ. This chain's CDR3 is CASSLGVGTSGSRSYNEQFF. The CDR3 DNA reads TGTGCCAGCAGCTTAGGTGTGGGGACTAGCGGGAGCCGGTCCTACAATGAGCAGTTCTTC. Supplemented by reference TRBV7-6 and TRBJ2-1, the full variable domain reads GAGVSQSPRYKVTKRGQDVALRCDPISGHVSLYWYRQALGQGPEFLTYFNYEAQQDKSGLPNDRFSAERPEGSISTLTIQRTEQRDSAMYRCASSLGVGTSGSRSYNEQFFGPGTRLTVL.

The chain carries TRBV6-1 and TRBJ1-5; the D is unclear. CDR3 size: 15 residues. Trimming stripped 5 bases from V and 3 bases from J, with 14 bases between. The germline V gene has CDR1 MNHNS and CDR2 SASEGT. The DNA for the CDR3 is TGTGCCAGCAGTATCGGTGGCAGTTACAATCAGCCCCAGCATTTT. Its translation is CASSIGGSYNQPQHF.

This clonotype was seen more than once but under ten times. This chain connects TRBV2 to TRBJ1-5; 8 bases agree with TRBD1. The CDR3 loop spans 12 amino acids. Germline assignment: CDR1 SNHLY and CDR2 FYNNEI. V was clipped by 6 bases and J by 7 bases; unmatched bases: 2. CDR3 coding DNA: TGTGCCAGCAGGGACAGGGTCCAGCCCCAGCATTTT. It yields the protein CASRDRVQPQHF.

At least ten counts were recorded for this clonotype. V and J are TRBV11-2 and TRBJ2-7; D not resolved. Germline V gene sequence: CDR1 SGHAT, CDR2 FQNNGV. The V and J ends lost 1 base and 3 bases respectively, with 7 bases between them. This CDR3 has 13 residues. As DNA, the CDR3 is TGTGCCAGCAGCTTAGCTCTACTCTACGAGCAGTACTTC. Encoded protein: CASSLALLYEQYF.

Many counts were recorded for this clonotype. This chain links TRBV29-1 with TRBJ2-2; D is undetermined. This CDR3 is built from 13 residues. V was pared by 1 base and J by 0 bases, with 3 bases between. Germline V gene lookup returns CDR1 SQVTM and CDR2 ANQGSEA. CDR3 in DNA: TGCAGCGTTGAAGGCACGAACACCGGGGAGCTGTTTTTT. Its translation: CSVEGTNTGELFF.

This clonotype was picked up many times. The chain links TRBV6-1 to TRBJ2-7; a possible D gene is TRBD2 (7 bases). The germline CDR1 and CDR2 sequences are MNHNS and SASEGT. V was trimmed by 9 bases and J by 0 bases, leaving 18 bases between them. The CDR3 consists of 15 residues. CDR3 amino acids: CARGWRGPNSYEQYF. CDR3 coding DNA: TGTGCCAGAGGCTGGCGGGGGCCGAACTCCTACGAGCAGTACTTC.

The chain has TRBV6-1 and TRBJ1-3; D is unclear. Germline assignment: CDR1 MNHNS and CDR2 SASEGT. This CDR3 is 13 amino acids long. V lost 3 bases to trimming and J lost 6 bases, with 9 bases between them. The CDR3 DNA reads TGTGCCAGCAGTGATTGGGATGTAAACACCATATATTTT. This codes for CASSDWDVNTIYF.

This clonotype was observed at least ten times. The chain's CDR3 is CATSDWDRTYTF. DNA for the CDR3: TGTGCCACCAGTGATTGGGACAGAACCTACACCTTC. The V and J genes are TRBV24-1 and TRBJ1-2, with TRBD1 matching 7 bases. This CDR3 has 12 amino acids. Germline lookup yields CDR1 KGHDR and CDR2 SFDVKD. With V trimmed by 2 bases and J by 10 bases, 3 bases remained unmatched.